Listed below are T cell receptor beta chains from one sample, sequenced in a study of post-analysis software for immune sequencing data. From the PCR reads, TCRdb called clonotypes with MiXCR, one entry per CDR3 protein. The profile shows fewer than 700,000 distinct CDR3 sequences, about 40% of them singletons. Sequenced sample: blood. The receptor source for this set is a girl aged 5-17 years with multiple sclerosis. CDR3s include the opening cysteine and the closing phenylalanine or tryptophan. Clone sizes are given selectively: once, few, many, or a class where the clone is expanded.

clone_size	v_call	j_call	cdr3_aa
.	TRBV12-3/TRBV12-4	TRBJ2-3	CASRLAGGSTDAQYF
many	TRBV12-3/TRBV12-4	TRBJ2-1	CAIPGQGIGEQFF
.	TRBV4-1	TRBJ2-1	CASSPWGATSSYNEQFF
.	TRBV29-1	TRBJ2-3	CSVEGLRLAGRTDTQYF
few	TRBV4-2	TRBJ2-3	CASSQDSMTSTDTQYF
.	TRBV21-1	TRBJ2-1	CASTLSNRERLYNEQFF
.	TRBV7-2	TRBJ2-1	CASSSPLAPDEKFF
.	TRBV12-3/TRBV12-4	TRBJ1-2	CASSPIGPNYGYTF
.	TRBV12-3/TRBV12-4	TRBJ2-1	CASSLPRALNEQFF
.	TRBV6-1	TRBJ2-1	CASSQFFSSVTSSNEQFF
.	TRBV24-1	TRBJ1-1	CATSDELNTEAFF
few	TRBV9	TRBJ1-6	CASSADSSGRRGSYNSPLHF
.	TRBV7-8	TRBJ2-3	CASSHPGEDTQYF
many	TRBV29-1	TRBJ2-1	CSVDTSQDNEQFF
.	TRBV12-3/TRBV12-4	TRBJ2-1	CATLLGGGPNEQFF
few	TRBV5-1	TRBJ2-1	CASSSSGGGGYNEQFF
.	TRBV5-1	TRBJ1-1	CASSLVPEDTEAFF
.	TRBV5-1	TRBJ2-1	CASSSYREQFF
.	TRBV4-1	TRBJ2-7	CASSQTGTSGSSGYEQYF
few	TRBV11-2	TRBJ2-3	CASSLFDRISTDTQYF
.	TRBV28	TRBJ2-3	CASSPSGGGAVTDTQYF
.	TRBV7-9	TRBJ1-2	CAGNAGTGAFYGYTF
.	TRBV29-1	TRBJ2-7	CSVIRDRLNEQYF
.	TRBV24-1	TRBJ2-6	CATGEAGANVLTF
.	TRBV20-1	TRBJ1-2	CSASFVLTQGRLYGYTF
.	TRBV7-3	TRBJ2-3	CASSLRRGEGDTQYF
.	TRBV29-1	TRBJ2-5	CSVEDRQQETQYF
.	TRBV5-1	TRBJ1-4	CASSLVARGRREKLFF
.	TRBV11-2	TRBJ1-1	CASSQRGQMNTEAFF
few	TRBV5-1	TRBJ2-1	CASSLGGQGYNEQFF
.	TRBV12-3/TRBV12-4	TRBJ1-5	CASTQGLTNQPQHF
.	TRBV11-1	TRBJ2-7	CASSSRGAGGSDEQYF
.	TRBV25-1	TRBJ2-1	CASSETPGGSYNEQFF
.	TRBV12-3/TRBV12-4	TRBJ2-5	CASSFRGIEETQYF
.	TRBV7-9	TRBJ2-1	CASSFLPRNNEQFF
.	TRBV6-1	TRBJ2-3	CARTGGTDTQYF
.	TRBV5-1	TRBJ2-3	CASSLTSGETDTQYF
.	TRBV12-3/TRBV12-4	TRBJ2-5	CASRPGTGEESAQYF
few	TRBV12-3/TRBV12-4	TRBJ2-7	CASSLLGWEQYF
.	TRBV5-1	TRBJ1-5	CASSIGQGGNQPQHF